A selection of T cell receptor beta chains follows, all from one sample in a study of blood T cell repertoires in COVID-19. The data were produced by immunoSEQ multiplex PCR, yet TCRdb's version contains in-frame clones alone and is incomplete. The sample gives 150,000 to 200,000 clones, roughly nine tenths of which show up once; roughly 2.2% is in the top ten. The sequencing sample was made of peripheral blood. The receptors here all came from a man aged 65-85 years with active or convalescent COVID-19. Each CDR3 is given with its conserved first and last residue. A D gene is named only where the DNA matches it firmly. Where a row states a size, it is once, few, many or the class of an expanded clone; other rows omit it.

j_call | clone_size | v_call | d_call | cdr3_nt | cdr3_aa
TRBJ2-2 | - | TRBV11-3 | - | TGTGCCAGCAGCCTAATAGGGGCAGCGAACACCGGGGAGCTGTTTTTT | CASSLIGAANTGELFF
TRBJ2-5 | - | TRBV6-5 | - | TGTGCCAGCAGTCCGGCCAGGGGCGGTTCAGAGACCCAGTACTTC | CASSPARGGSETQYF
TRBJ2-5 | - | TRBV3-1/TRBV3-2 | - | TGTGCCAGCAGCCAAGCCGACAGATCGGAGACCCAGTACTTC | CASSQADRSETQYF
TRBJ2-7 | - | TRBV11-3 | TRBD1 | TGTGCCAGCAGCACCACGGGACAGCCCGAGCAGTACTTC | CASSTTGQPEQYF
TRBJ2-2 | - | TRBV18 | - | TGTGCCAGCTCAGTAACAGGGCTGGGGACCGGGGAGCTGTTTTTT | CASSVTGLGTGELFF
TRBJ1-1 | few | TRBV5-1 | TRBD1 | TGCGCCAGCAGCGCGGGACAGCCCATGAACACTGAAGCTTTCTTT | CASSAGQPMNTEAFF
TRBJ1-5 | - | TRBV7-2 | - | TGTGCCAGCAGCTTAACGCAGGGTAATCAGCCCCAGCATTTT | CASSLTQGNQPQHF
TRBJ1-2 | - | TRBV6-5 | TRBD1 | TGTGCCAGCAGGTGGACAGGTGGGAAGCATGGCTACACCTTC | CASRWTGGKHGYTF
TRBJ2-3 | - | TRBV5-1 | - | TGCGCCAGCAGCTTGGGGTTGGGCAGGGAAAGCACAGATACGCAGTATTTT | CASSLGLGRESTDTQYF
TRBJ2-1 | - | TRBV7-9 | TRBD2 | TGTGCCAGCAGCTTACGAGCGGGAGGCAGAAGGAATGAGCAGTTCTTC | CASSLRAGGRRNEQFF
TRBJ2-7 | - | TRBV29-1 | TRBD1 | TGCAGCGTGGCCCAGGGGGACGGAACCTACGAGCAGTACTTC | CSVAQGDGTYEQYF
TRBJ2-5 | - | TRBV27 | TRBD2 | TGTGCCAGCAGACGAGTTAGCGGGAGTAGAGAGACCCAGTACTTC | CASRRVSGSRETQYF